This T cell receptor (beta chain) stems from a study of T-cell reconstitution after alpha-beta-depleted transplantation in children. Preparation of the TCRbeta library used unique molecular identifiers. MiXCR was run by TCRdb on the PCR reads, yielding one entry per CDR3 protein. The table records some 300,000 distinct CDR3 sequences, over 7% of them present only once. The study, taken as a whole, reports: At the one-year point after transplant, T-cell counts and TCRbeta diversity were found to come mostly from T cells that had been newly produced. At around two months after transplant, the alpha-beta T cells were reportedly derived from several hundred expanded clones that came from non-depleted graft cells. Surviving recipient T cells and thymic progenitors produced the high day-60 TCRbeta diversity seen in some patients.

On this clonotype: Its antigen is as yet unknown.

The V gene lost 1 base and the J gene lost 1 base, with 13 bases spanning the gap. The CDR3 runs to 16 residues. V is TRBV12-3 or TRBV12-4 and J is TRBJ1-1; the D gene is possibly TRBD1 (5 bases). The sample in question was peripheral blood, obtained 360 days after TCRalphabeta/CD19-depleted stem cell transplant. The source of this sequence is a female patient aged 2-9 years who had a stem cell transplant for Fanconi anemia, so the T cells may come from the graft donor. The DNA of the CDR3 is TGTGCCAGCAGTTTAGAGTCAGGGAACGGGAACACTGAAGCTTTCTTT. It encodes CASSLESGNGNTEAFF.